This T cell receptor beta chain was sequenced during a study of PD-L1 blockade in urothelial cancer. Study-level background: Patients went on atezolizumab in about 2014, receiving 1,200 mg intravenously every 3 weeks. At 6 weeks and at 3 weeks (second dose) after treatment start, blood was analyzed.

TCRdb's copy holds only in-frame clones and misses some; the assay was immunoSEQ multiplex PCR. Of 70,000 to 90,000 clones detected, more than 75% appear once; the ten largest clones hold over 7.5%. Enrolled patients showed locally advanced or metastatic urothelial carcinoma. The sequences come from PBMCs, collected around atezolizumab (anti-PD-L1) treatment. The TCR sequence derives from a man in his 70s with urothelial cancer.

This CDR3 reads CASSLAGAGGTDTQYF. As DNA, the CDR3 is TGTGCCAGCAGCTTGGCTGGGGCGGGGGGCACAGATACGCAGTATTTT. The gene calls are TRBV5-8 and TRBJ2-3; the match to TRBD2 covers 7 bases. The trim removed 0 bases at V and 1 base at J, leaving 5 bases unmatched. The CDR3 totals 16 residues. Germline CDR1 is SGHTS and CDR2 is YDEGEE.